This entry concerns a single TCR beta chain. Its antigen is not known. This sample is part of a study of CD4 T cells in relation to SARS-CoV-2 and coronaviruses. TCRdb's copy holds only in-frame clones and misses some; the assay was immunoSEQ multiplex PCR. The table shows some 16,000 clones, with 76% occurring only once. Before the COVID-19 pandemic, during about 2010-2019, CD4+ T cells were taken from unexposed donors. After about 10 days of culture, CD4+ T cells were isolated. As cell numbers allowed, unexposed-donor CD4+ T cells faced SARS-CoV-2 S/N and four cold-coronavirus spikes. Germline-derived CDR1 and CDR2 are SGHNT and YYREEE (reference sequence). The length of the CDR3 is 11 residues. Trimming took off 5 bases at V and 9 bases at J, with 11 bases between the two ends.

The genes are TRBV5-4 and TRBJ1-2; the D is unclear. Sequenced input: CD4+ T cells from PBMCs, cultured in vitro. This TCR came from a human donor in good health. Written as DNA, the CDR3 is TGTGCCAGCAGTTCTTCTTACAGCTACACCTTC. It encodes CASSSSYSYTF.